This T cell receptor (beta chain) was profiled in a study of blood T cell repertoires in COVID-19. Whole-study context: Donors in the United States, Italy and Spain gave samples during acute or convalescent COVID-19. The analysed material was cDNA or gDNA that came from T cells, B-cell-depleted T cells, or PBMCs.

How the authors handled the data: Researchers report that nucleated cell counts were estimated from reference gene primer amplification. Measured with immunoSEQ multiplex PCR; TCRdb has only the in-frame clones, and not every one. D and trimming were read from the DNA, whereas the V and J calls and clone size are those reported in that table. The table records under 150,000 clones, almost 85% of them present only once. This CDR3 has 13 amino acids. Germline V gives CDR1 DFQATT, CDR2 SNEGSKA (reference sequence). The V end was cut by 6 bases, the J end by 6 bases, with 15 bases between. The specimen sequenced was peripheral blood. This clonotype originated in a man between 65 and 85 years old with active or convalescent COVID-19. The V gene is TRBV20-1, the J gene TRBJ2-1; D is unclear. The CDR3 nucleotides read TGCAGTGCAAGTGGGCTAGTTCGCAATGAGCAGTTCTTC. Amino acids: CSASGLVRNEQFF.